This TCR beta chain was sequenced for a study of PD-L1 blockade in urothelial cancer. On this clone: The sample contains more than one DNA sequence encoding this CDR3.

The table came from immunoSEQ multiplex PCR; TCRdb's copy has only in-frame clones and leaves some out. The sample lists about 90,000 clones; 90% were seen once. Patients suffered from locally advanced or metastatic urothelial carcinoma. The junction had 3 bases not matched to a gene; V was cut back by 6 bases and J by 4 bases. CDR3 size: 13 residues. Germline V gene lookup returns CDR1 MNHEY and CDR2 SVGAGI. The gene calls are TRBV6-5 and TRBJ1-5; 7 nucleotides line up with TRBD1. The sample in question was PBMCs, obtained around atezolizumab (anti-PD-L1) treatment. The source of this sequence is a man in his sixties with urothelial cancer. CDR3 bases: TGTGCCAGCAGGCGACAGGGAAATCAGCCCCAGCATTTT. Amino acid sequence: CASRRQGNQPQHF.